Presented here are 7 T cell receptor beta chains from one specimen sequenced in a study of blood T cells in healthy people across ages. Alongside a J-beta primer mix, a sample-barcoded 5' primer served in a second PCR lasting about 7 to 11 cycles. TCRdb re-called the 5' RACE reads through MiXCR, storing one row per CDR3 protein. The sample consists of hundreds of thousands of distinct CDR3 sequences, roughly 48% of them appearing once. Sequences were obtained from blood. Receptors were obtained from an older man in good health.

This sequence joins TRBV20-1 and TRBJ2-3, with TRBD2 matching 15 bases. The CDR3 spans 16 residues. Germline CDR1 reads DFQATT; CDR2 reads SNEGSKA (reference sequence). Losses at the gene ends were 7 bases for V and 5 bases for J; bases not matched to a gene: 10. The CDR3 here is CSVRGLAGGPLDTQYF. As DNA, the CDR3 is TGCAGTGTGCGAGGACTAGCGGGAGGGCCGCTAGATACGCAGTATTTT.

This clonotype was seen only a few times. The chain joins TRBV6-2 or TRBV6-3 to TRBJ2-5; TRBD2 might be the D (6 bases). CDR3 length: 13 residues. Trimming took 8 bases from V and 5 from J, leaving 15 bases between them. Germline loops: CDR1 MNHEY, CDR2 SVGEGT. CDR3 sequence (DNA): TGTGCCAGCCGAACGGGAGCTTTGGAGACCCAGTACTTC. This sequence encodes CASRTGALETQYF.

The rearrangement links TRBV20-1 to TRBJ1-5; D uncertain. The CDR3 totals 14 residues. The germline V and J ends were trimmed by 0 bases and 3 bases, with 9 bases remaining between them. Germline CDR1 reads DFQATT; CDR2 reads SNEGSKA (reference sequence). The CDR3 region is CSARDDRTNQPQHF. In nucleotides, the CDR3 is TGCAGTGCTAGAGATGACCGGACCAATCAGCCCCAGCATTTT.

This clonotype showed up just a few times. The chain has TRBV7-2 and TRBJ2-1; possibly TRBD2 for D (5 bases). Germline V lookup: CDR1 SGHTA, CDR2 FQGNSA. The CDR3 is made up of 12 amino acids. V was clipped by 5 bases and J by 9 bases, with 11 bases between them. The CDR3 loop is CASSARLLEQFF. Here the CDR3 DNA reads TGTGCCAGCAGCGCCCGACTACTTGAGCAGTTCTTC. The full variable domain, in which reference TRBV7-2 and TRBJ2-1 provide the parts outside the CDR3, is GAGVSQSPSNKVTEKGKDVELRCDPISGHTALYWYRQSLGQGLEFLIYFQGNSAPDKSGLPSDRFSAERTGGSVSTLTIQRTQQEDSAVYLCASSARLLEQFFGPGTRLTVL.

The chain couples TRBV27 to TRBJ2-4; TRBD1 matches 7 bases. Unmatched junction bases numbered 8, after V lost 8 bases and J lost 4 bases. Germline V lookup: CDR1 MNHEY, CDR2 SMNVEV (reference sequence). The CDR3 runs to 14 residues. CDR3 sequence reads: CASQPTGEKNIQYF. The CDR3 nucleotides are TGTGCCAGCCAACCCACAGGGGAGAAAAACATTCAGTACTTC.

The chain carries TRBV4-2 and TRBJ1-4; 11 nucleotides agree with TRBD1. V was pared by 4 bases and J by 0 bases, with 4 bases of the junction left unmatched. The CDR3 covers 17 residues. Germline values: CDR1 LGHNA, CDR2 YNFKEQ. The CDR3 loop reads CASSPPGQGATNEKLFF. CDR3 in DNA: TGTGCCAGCAGCCCACCGGGACAGGGGGCAACTAATGAAAAACTGTTTTTT.

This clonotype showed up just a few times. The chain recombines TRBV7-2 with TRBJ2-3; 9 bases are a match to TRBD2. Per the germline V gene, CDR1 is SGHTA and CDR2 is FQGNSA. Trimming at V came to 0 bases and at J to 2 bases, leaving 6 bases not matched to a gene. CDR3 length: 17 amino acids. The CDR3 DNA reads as TGTGCCAGCAGCTTAGCGATCCTAGCGGGGACCACAGATACGCAGTATTTT. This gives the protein CASSLAILAGTTDTQYF.